Each of the 28 T cell receptor beta chains below was sequenced from the same sample in a study of T cells after yellow fever vaccination. TCRdb passed the 5' RACE reads through MiXCR, listing each CDR3 protein once. Of about 220,000 distinct CDR3 sequences detected, about 3% appear once; the ten largest clones hold about 3.3%. Sample: CD4+ T cells sorted from PBMCs, taken 10 days after the yellow fever booster vaccination. Every receptor here comes from a young man who received the YFV17D yellow fever vaccine.

This clonotype was counted only a few times. The chain uses TRBV12-3 or TRBV12-4 and TRBJ2-4; 7 nucleotides line up with TRBD2. CDR3 size: 15 residues. Unmatched junction bases numbered 9, after V lost 2 bases and J lost 8 bases. The CDR3 DNA reads TGTGCCAGCAGTTTAAGCGGGACGGTGGAACACATTCAGTACTTC. It encodes CASSLSGTVEHIQYF.

This clonotype was seen many times. This chain links TRBV6-2 or TRBV6-3 with TRBJ2-3; no clear D gene. This CDR3 is built from 16 residues. The germline V gene has CDR1 MNHEY and CDR2 SVGEGT. The V end lost 0 bases, the J end lost 1 base, and 11 bases lay between the germline ends. The DNA for the CDR3 is TGTGCCAGCAGTTACTCCCCGGGCAGACGCACAGATACGCAGTATTTT. It codes for CASSYSPGRRTDTQYF.

This clonotype was detected many times. The chain couples TRBV4-3 to TRBJ1-2; D gene ambiguous. CDR3 size: 13 residues. Germline V gene sequence: CDR1 LGHNA, CDR2 YSLEER. Trimming left V 0 bases short and J 4 bases short, with 6 bases between. This CDR3 reads CASSQEGSYGYTF. CDR3 DNA: TGCGCCAGCAGCCAAGAAGGCAGCTATGGCTACACCTTC.

The V gene is TRBV10-3, the J gene TRBJ1-2, with a tentative D call TRBD1 (5 bases). Per the germline V gene, CDR1 is ENHRY and CDR2 is SYGVKD. The V and J ends lost 4 bases and 4 bases respectively, with 10 bases between them. The CDR3 is 13 residues long. The CDR3 nucleotides are TGTGCCATCAGTGCGACAGCCGGCTATGGCTACACCTTC. This translates into CAISATAGYGYTF.

The CDR3 DNA reads as TGTGCCAGCAGTCGGACAGGGAGCTCTGGGGCCAACGTCCTGACTTTC. Its protein is CASSRTGSSGANVLTF. This sequence joins TRBV6-5 and TRBJ2-6, with 8 bases fitting TRBD1. This CDR3 spans 16 amino acids. The ends lost 5 bases at V and 0 bases at J; junction bases unmatched: 3. In germline, CDR1 is MNHEY, CDR2 SVGAGI.

The table lists this clonotype with a few counts. The V call is TRBV10-3, the J call TRBJ2-2; D gene unclear. This CDR3 is 14 amino acids long. Germline CDR1 is ENHRY and CDR2 is SYGVKD. Trimming pared 3 bases from V and 1 base from J, leaving 6 bases between. The CDR3 is CAISDRVNTGELFF. The CDR3 DNA is TGTGCCATCAGTGATCGGGTGAACACCGGGGAGCTGTTTTTT.

This clonotype appeared a few times. The V call is TRBV2, the J call TRBJ1-5, with a possible D match to TRBD1 (6 bases). V was shortened by 6 bases and J by 0 bases, with 12 bases between the two germline ends. Per the germline V gene, CDR1 is SNHLY and CDR2 is FYNNEI. This CDR3 spans 15 amino acids. The CDR3 DNA reads as TGTGCCAGCAGGAGGACAGAATATAGCAATCAGCCCCAGCATTTT. It is translated as CASRRTEYSNQPQHF.

This clonotype was found many times. This chain links TRBV7-2 with TRBJ2-1; 10 bases agree with TRBD2. Germline V gives CDR1 SGHTA, CDR2 FQGNSA. This CDR3 has 15 residues. V lost 5 bases and J lost 9; bases outside the gene matches: 10. CDR3 nucleotides: TGTGCCAGCAGCCAGCGGGGGGGCCGTTTCGGTGAGCAGTTCTTC. Protein product: CASSQRGGRFGEQFF.

The chain uses TRBV21-1 and TRBJ1-5. TRBV21-1 is an annotated pseudogene. The CDR3 runs to 15 residues. The CDR3 here is CASSTGSFSNQPQHF. CDR3 bases: TGTGCCAGCAGCACTGGGAGTTTTAGCAATCAGCCCCAGCATTTT.

This clonotype was detected many times. Here the CDR3 reads CASGGSGSGTSYEQFF. In DNA, the CDR3 is TGCGCCAGCGGGGGTAGCGGGAGTGGGACTAGCTATGAGCAGTTCTTC. This chain joins TRBV10-2 and TRBJ2-1, with 9 nucleotides matching TRBD2. V shed 8 bases and J 8 bases; nucleotides not matched to a gene: 16. This CDR3 contains 16 residues. Germline values: CDR1 WSHSY, CDR2 SAAADI.

This clonotype was detected a few times. The V call is TRBV18, the J call TRBJ1-2; D may be TRBD1 (5 bases). This CDR3 has 14 amino acids. Trimming took 2 bases from V and 7 from J, leaving 14 bases between them. In germline, CDR1 is KGHSH, CDR2 LQKENI. The CDR3 sequence: CASSPSAGESGYTF. DNA for the CDR3: TGTGCCAGCTCACCATCTGCGGGGGAGAGTGGCTACACCTTC.

This clonotype was picked up many times. It is unclear where the CDR3 begins or ends on the DNA, so no DNA is shown, and the CDR3 is as TCRdb lists it. This rearrangement joins TRBV27 to TRBJ1-2; the DNA was not compared with TRBD1, the D call given in the table. Per germline, CDR1 MNHEY and CDR2 SMNVEV (reference sequence). The CDR3 spans 13 amino acids, including both terminal residues. The CDR3 spells CASSSSDSYGYTF.

This clonotype occurred a few times. The genes are TRBV7-3 and TRBJ2-3, with 8 bases that match TRBD1. CDR1 is SGHTA and CDR2 is FQGTGA in the germline V gene. The CDR3 is 16 residues long. Trimming at V came to 2 bases and at J to 1 base, leaving 5 bases not matched to a gene. The CDR3 DNA follows: TGTGCCAGCAGCTTATCGCAGACAGGGGGCACAGATACGCAGTATTTT. Its translation is CASSLSQTGGTDTQYF. Filled out from reference TRBV7-3 and TRBJ2-3, the complete variable domain reads GAGVSQTPSNKVTEKGKYVELRCDPISGHTALYWYRQSLGQGPEFLIYFQGTGAADDSGLPNDRFFAVRPEGSVSTLKIQRTERGDSAVYLCASSLSQTGGTDTQYFGPGTRLTVL.

This clonotype has at least ten counts. The chain recombines TRBV12-3 or TRBV12-4 with TRBJ2-3, with D uncertain. The ends were cut back, 6 bases at V and 7 bases at J, with 5 bases in the middle. The CDR3 has 10 residues. The CDR3 nucleotides read TGTGCCAGCAGCCTCTATACGCAGTATTTT. Amino acids: CASSLYTQYF.

CDR3 sequence reads: CASSYRTGGGDEQYF. The CDR3, as DNA: TGTGCCAGCAGCTACAGGACAGGGGGAGGGGACGAGCAGTACTTC. The genes are TRBV12-3 or TRBV12-4 and TRBJ2-7; 10 bases are shared with TRBD1. V trimming: 6 bases; J trimming: 5 bases; junction bases outside the gene matches: 10. This CDR3 spans 15 amino acids.

This clonotype has just a few counts. The CDR3 here is CASSTPGQGAREQYF. In nucleotides, the CDR3 is TGTGCCAGCAGCACGCCGGGACAGGGGGCGCGCGAGCAGTACTTC. The chain joins TRBV11-2 to TRBJ2-7; 12 bases fit TRBD1. V lost 5 bases, J lost 6 bases, and 8 bases stayed unmatched. Germline V CDR1 and CDR2: SGHAT, FQNNGV. CDR3 length: 15 amino acids.

In its sample, this clonotype was seen many times. The chain combines TRBV5-1 with TRBJ2-5; a possible D gene is TRBD1 (6 bases). Germline V gene lookup returns CDR1 SGHRS and CDR2 YFSETQ. Trimming removed 3 bases at V and 4 bases at J, with 13 bases between. CDR3 length: 14 amino acids. The CDR3: CASSWGTLGETQYF. The CDR3 bases are TGCGCCAGCAGCTGGGGGACACTAGGAGAGACCCAGTACTTC.

This clonotype was seen more than once but under ten times. The chain is built from TRBV11-2 and TRBJ2-2, with D perhaps TRBD2 (6 bases). V shed 1 base and J shed 7 bases, with 10 bases lying between them. Germline loops: CDR1 SGHAT, CDR2 FQNNGV. The CDR3 has 14 residues. CDR3: CASSLGLEFGELFF. In nucleotides, the CDR3 is TGTGCCAGCAGCTTAGGACTAGAGTTCGGGGAGCTGTTTTTT.

This clonotype has a count of ten or more. V gene TRBV29-1 combines with J gene TRBJ1-1, with 10 nucleotides matching TRBD1. Germline V CDR1 and CDR2: SQVTM, ANQGSEA. With V trimmed by 7 bases and J by 5 bases, 7 bases remained unmatched. The length of the CDR3 is 13 residues. The CDR3 coding sequence is TGCAGCGGGGGACAGGGGATGGGGACTGAAGCTTTCTTT. It yields the protein CSGGQGMGTEAFF.

This clonotype was seen only a few times. V and J are TRBV12-3 or TRBV12-4 and TRBJ2-5; tentative D call: TRBD1 (5 bases). CDR3 length: 15 amino acids. V was shortened by 3 bases and J by 3 bases, with 14 bases between the two germline ends. The CDR3 protein is CASSFSRRAKETQYF. In DNA form, the CDR3 reads TGTGCCAGCAGTTTTTCGCGCAGGGCGAAAGAGACCCAGTACTTC.

There are a few counts of this clonotype. The chain carries TRBV4-3 and TRBJ2-2; D is unclear. The V end was cut by 3 bases, the J end by 0 bases, with 5 bases between. The CDR3 length is 14 residues. Germline CDR1 reads LGHNA; CDR2 reads YSLEER. The chain's CDR3 is CASSHSANTGELFF. The CDR3 nucleotides are TGCGCCAGCAGCCACAGCGCGAACACCGGGGAGCTGTTTTTT.

This clonotype was counted between two and nine times. V usage is TRBV7-8 and J usage is TRBJ2-7, with a weak D call TRBD1 (6 bases). This CDR3 is built from 14 residues. Germline CDR1 is SGHVS and CDR2 is FQNEAQ. Trimming took 5 bases from V and 0 from J, leaving 11 bases between them. The CDR3 DNA is TGTGCCAGCAGCATCAGGGGCCGCTCCTACGAGCAGTACGTC. Its translation: CASSIRGRSYEQYV.

This clonotype appeared many times. The chain carries TRBV4-3 and TRBJ1-5; 9 bases align to TRBD1. The CDR3 runs 19 residues. From germline, CDR1 is LGHNA and CDR2 YSLEER. The junction had 13 bases not matched to a gene; V was cut back by 0 bases and J by 4 bases. The CDR3: CASSQETPVRDRANQPQHF. CDR3 nucleotide sequence: TGCGCCAGCAGCCAAGAAACCCCGGTCCGGGACAGGGCAAATCAGCCCCAGCATTTT.

This clonotype has at least ten counts. J is TRBJ1-2 and V is TRBV27; 8 nucleotides line up with TRBD1. The junction had 4 bases not matched to a gene; V was cut back by 5 bases and J by 5 bases. This CDR3 comprises 13 residues. Per the germline V gene, CDR1 is MNHEY and CDR2 is SMNVEV (reference sequence). The CDR3 bases are TGTGCCAGCAGTCCGCGGACAGGGTATGGCTACACCTTC. Translation: CASSPRTGYGYTF.

V is TRBV12-3 or TRBV12-4 and J is TRBJ1-1, with unresolved D. This CDR3 has 16 residues. V shed 1 base and J shed 0 bases, with 12 bases lying between them. CDR3 DNA sequence: TGTGCCAGCAGTTTAGGGCCCTCTCGGATGAACACTGAAGCTTTCTTT. Translating gives CASSLGPSRMNTEAFF.

This clonotype was counted ten times or more. This rearrangement joins TRBV5-1 to TRBJ2-5; D ambiguous. The CDR3 length is 13 residues. V was cut by 3 bases and J by 1 base, with 7 bases left in between. Germline assignment: CDR1 SGHRS and CDR2 YFSETQ. CDR3 amino acids: CASSSFTQETQYF. The CDR3 DNA reads TGCGCCAGCAGCTCCTTTACCCAAGAGACCCAGTACTTC.

In its sample, this clonotype was seen a few times. The V and J genes are TRBV9 and TRBJ2-3; D gene ambiguous. V was shortened by 0 bases and J by 0 bases, with 5 bases between the two germline ends. Per the germline V gene, CDR1 is SGDLS and CDR2 is YYNGEE. The CDR3 totals 14 residues. The DNA for the CDR3 is TGTGCCAGCAGCGTAGCCACGAGCACAGATACGCAGTATTTT. This sequence encodes CASSVATSTDTQYF.

A few counts support this clonotype. V is TRBV3-1 and J is TRBJ2-2; tentatively, D is TRBD1 (5 bases). V was pared by 4 bases and J by 5 bases, with 17 bases between. The germline V gene has CDR1 LGHDT and CDR2 YNNKEL (reference sequence). This CDR3 has 16 amino acids. In DNA form, the CDR3 reads TGTGCCAGCAGCCTAACGACGACAGCGATTACCGGGGAGCTGTTTTTT. Its translation: CASSLTTTAITGELFF.